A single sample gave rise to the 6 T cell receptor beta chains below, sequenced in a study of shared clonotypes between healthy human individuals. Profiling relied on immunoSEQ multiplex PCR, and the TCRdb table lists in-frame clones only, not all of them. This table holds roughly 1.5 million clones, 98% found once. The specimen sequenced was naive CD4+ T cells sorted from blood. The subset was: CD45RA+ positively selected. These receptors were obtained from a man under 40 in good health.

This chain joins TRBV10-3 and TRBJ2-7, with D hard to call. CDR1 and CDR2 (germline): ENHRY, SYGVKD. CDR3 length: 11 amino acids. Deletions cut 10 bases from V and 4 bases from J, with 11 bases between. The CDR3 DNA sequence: TGTGCCACCCTTGGGGATTACGAGCAGTACTTC. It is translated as CATLGDYEQYF.

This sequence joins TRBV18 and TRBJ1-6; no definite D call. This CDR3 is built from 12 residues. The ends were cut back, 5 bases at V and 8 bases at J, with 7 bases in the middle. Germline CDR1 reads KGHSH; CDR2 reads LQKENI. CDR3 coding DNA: TGTGCCAGCTCATCCGGTGATTCACCCCTCCACTTT. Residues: CASSSGDSPLHF. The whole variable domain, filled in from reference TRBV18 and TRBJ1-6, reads NAGVMQNPRHLVRRRGQEARLRCSPMKGHSHVYWYRQLPEEGLKFMVYLQKENIIDESGMPKERFSAEFPKEGPSILRIQQVVRGDSAAYFCASSSGDSPLHFGNGTRLTVT.

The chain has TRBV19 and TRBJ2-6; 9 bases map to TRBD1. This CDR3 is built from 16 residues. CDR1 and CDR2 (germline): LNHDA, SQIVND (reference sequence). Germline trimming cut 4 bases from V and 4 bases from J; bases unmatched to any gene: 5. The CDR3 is CASSTTGGAGANVLTF. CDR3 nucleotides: TGTGCCAGTAGTACCACAGGGGGCGCGGGGGCCAACGTCCTGACTTTC.

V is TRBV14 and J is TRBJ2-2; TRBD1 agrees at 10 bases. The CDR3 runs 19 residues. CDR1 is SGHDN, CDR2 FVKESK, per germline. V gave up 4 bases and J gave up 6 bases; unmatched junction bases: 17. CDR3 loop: CASSPSAALGTGVSGELFF. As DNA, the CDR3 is TGTGCCAGCAGCCCAAGTGCTGCCCTGGGGACAGGGGTCTCCGGGGAGCTGTTTTTT.

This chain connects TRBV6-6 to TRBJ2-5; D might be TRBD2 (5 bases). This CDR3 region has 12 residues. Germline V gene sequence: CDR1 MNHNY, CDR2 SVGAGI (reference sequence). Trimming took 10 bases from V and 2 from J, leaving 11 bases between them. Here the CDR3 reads CATQDLQETQYF. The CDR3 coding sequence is TGTGCCACTCAGGACTTACAAGAGACCCAGTACTTC.

The CDR3 sequence: CASSKRGRGDNEQFF. The CDR3 DNA follows: TGTGCCAGCAGTAAGCGGGGTCGGGGGGACAATGAGCAGTTCTTC. The chain has TRBV27 and TRBJ2-1; 7 nucleotides match TRBD2. After removal of 5 bases from V and 5 bases from J, the junction contained 9 bases not matched to a gene. Germline V gives CDR1 MNHEY, CDR2 SMNVEV (reference sequence). The CDR3 consists of 15 residues.